This T cell receptor beta chain was captured by sequencing in a study of untreated major depressive disorder. General study findings and limits: TRBV05-01 (Vbeta 5.1) usage was higher in CD4+ T cells of depressed patients than controls.

The data were produced by immunoSEQ multiplex PCR, yet TCRdb's version contains in-frame clones alone and is incomplete. Here the sample spans some 13,000 clones, over 80% being singletons. Of note for this clone: The antigen remains unidentified.

After removal of 3 bases from V and 3 bases from J, the junction contained 6 bases not matched to a gene. Germline V gives CDR1 MNHNS, CDR2 SASEGT. The CDR3 spans 15 residues. This rearrangement joins TRBV6-1 to TRBJ2-3, with 7 bases fitting TRBD2. The sample consisted of CD4+ T cells from PBMCs. This clonotype originated in a woman aged 25 to 45 with major depressive disorder. The CDR3 DNA reads as TGTGCCAGCAGTGAGCGGGAGAGGGAAACAGATACGCAGTATTTT. The encoded protein is CASSERERETDTQYF.